Each of the 18 T cell receptor beta chains below was sequenced from the same sample in a study of T cell repertoires in cytomegalovirus infection. TCRdb called the reads again in MiXCR, with one record for every CDR3 protein. The profile shows 600,000 to 800,000 distinct CDR3 sequences, approximately 25% of them singletons. Sample: CD8+ T cells from PBMCs. These receptors were collected from a human donor in good health (CMV status not recorded). Some clones in this sample may be carry-over from other donors' samples.

This clonotype was counted between two and nine times. The chain uses TRBV5-1 and TRBJ2-1; no clear D gene. This CDR3 contains 13 residues. V lost 0 bases to trimming and J lost 6 bases, with 7 bases between them. Germline values: CDR1 SGHRS, CDR2 YFSETQ. This CDR3 is CASSLVSSNEQFF. For the CDR3, the DNA is TGCGCCAGCAGCTTGGTATCGAGCAATGAGCAGTTCTTC.

This clonotype was detected many times. This chain connects TRBV6-6 to TRBJ2-2, with TRBD2 matching over 8 bases. The CDR3 totals 15 residues. Per germline, CDR1 MNHNY and CDR2 SVGAGI (reference sequence). Trimming took 2 bases from V and 3 from J; bases not matched to a gene: 2. The CDR3 reads CASSYPAGDTGELFF. Here the CDR3 DNA reads TGTGCCAGCAGTTACCCAGCGGGGGACACCGGGGAGCTGTTTTTT.

V and J are TRBV28 and TRBJ1-2; TRBD1 is a possible D gene (5 bases). CDR1 is MDHEN and CDR2 is SYDVKM in the germline V gene. The CDR3 has 14 amino acids. The V gene lost 3 bases and the J gene lost 8 bases, with 16 bases spanning the gap. The CDR3 DNA reads TGTGCCAGCAGTTTCCAAGGGGACCTTTGGGGCTACACCTTC. This gives the protein CASSFQGDLWGYTF.

The CDR3 loop reads CASSRANTDTQYF. The DNA for the CDR3 is TGTGCCAGCAGCCGGGCGAACACAGATACGCAGTATTTT. V is TRBV6-5 and J is TRBJ2-3; D is unclear. V dropped 6 bases and J dropped 2 bases, with 9 bases sitting between them. The CDR3 has 13 residues. Germline CDR1 is MNHEY and CDR2 is SVGAGI.

This clonotype was detected many times. CDR3 DNA sequence: TGTGCCAGCAGCTCCCCTGTCGGGGACTACGAGCAGTACTTC. Translated: CASSSPVGDYEQYF. The J gene is TRBJ2-7, the V gene TRBV7-9; maybe TRBD2 (5 bases). Deletions cut 4 bases from V and 3 bases from J, with 13 bases between. This CDR3 is built from 14 residues. CDR1 is SEHNR, CDR2 FQNEAQ, per germline (reference sequence).

This clonotype appeared many times. The V gene is TRBV28, the J gene TRBJ2-3; D might be TRBD1 or TRBD2, each matching 5 bases. Deletions cut 8 bases from V and 2 bases from J, with 14 bases between. Germline V gene lookup returns CDR1 MDHEN and CDR2 SYDVKM. This CDR3 contains 14 residues. The CDR3 bases are TGTGCCAGCCAAATCGGGGACGCCACAGATACGCAGTATTTT. Translating gives CASQIGDATDTQYF.

In its sample, this clonotype was seen a few times. The gene calls are TRBV6-6 and TRBJ2-1, with 9 bases lining up with TRBD2. Per germline, CDR1 MNHNY and CDR2 SVGAGI (reference sequence). The CDR3 is 16 residues long. V dropped 5 bases and J dropped 5; count of bases not matched to a gene: 10. CDR3: CASSPRGGAEDNEQFF. CDR3 sequence (DNA): TGTGCCAGCAGTCCCCGCGGGGGGGCCGAGGACAATGAGCAGTTCTTC.

This CDR3 reads CASSSRDGAVVSTDTQYF. In DNA form, the CDR3 reads TGTGCCAGCAGCTCAAGGGACGGAGCTGTTGTTAGCACAGATACGCAGTATTTT. This chain connects TRBV13 to TRBJ2-3; D is perhaps TRBD1 or TRBD2 (5 bases each). V lost 4 bases, J lost 0 bases, and 20 bases lay in between. The germline gives CDR1 PRHDT, CDR2 FYEKMQ (reference sequence). The CDR3 loop spans 18 amino acids.

This chain joins TRBV29-1 and TRBJ1-1; 7 positions match TRBD1. CDR1 is SQVTM and CDR2 is ANQGSEA in the germline V gene. CDR3 length: 15 residues. J gave up 3 bases and V 4 bases, and 11 bases lay outside the gene matches. The CDR3 DNA sequence: TGCAGCGTTGGGGCGATCCGGGACAGAGACACTGAAGCTTTCTTT. Protein: CSVGAIRDRDTEAFF.

Of note for this clonotype: The junction departs from the called germline gene at one end, perhaps through a read error. The V and J genes are TRBV14 and TRBJ1-1; D gene uncertain. This CDR3 has 17 amino acids. Germline V gene data show CDR1 as SGHDN and CDR2 as FVKESK. The DNA for the CDR3 is TGTGCCAGCAGCCAAGATTGGGTCTTGACCCCATCCTCCGAAGCTATCTTT. It is translated as CASSQDWVLTPSSEAIF.

This chain uses TRBV20-1 with TRBJ2-5; 8 bases map to TRBD2. The CDR3 contains 18 residues. Germline CDR1 and CDR2: DFQATT and SNEGSKA (reference sequence). V shed 6 bases and J 4 bases; nucleotides not matched to a gene: 22. CDR3 residues: CSAPRASGGPTLSETQYF. CDR3 nucleotides: TGCAGTGCACCCAGGGCGAGCGGGGGACCTACCTTATCAGAGACCCAGTACTTC.

This clonotype was counted at least ten times. The V gene is TRBV7-2, the J gene TRBJ2-7; TRBD2 agrees at 10 bases. V was clipped by 4 bases and J by 2 bases; unmatched bases: 11. Germline V CDR1 and CDR2: SGHTA, FQGNSA. The CDR3 covers 17 residues. The CDR3 loop is CASSSSGGAQIPYEQYF. CDR3 nucleotides: TGTGCCAGCAGCTCCAGCGGGGGGGCCCAAATACCCTACGAGCAGTACTTC.

This clonotype was counted at least ten times. The chain recombines TRBV10-3 with TRBJ2-2; D possibly corresponds to TRBD1 (6 bases). Germline V gives CDR1 ENHRY, CDR2 SYGVKD. V lost 5 bases to trimming and J lost 0 bases, with 10 bases between them. CDR3 size: 15 residues. This CDR3 is CAISPQGPNTGELFF. The CDR3 DNA reads as TGTGCCATCAGTCCACAGGGCCCGAACACCGGGGAGCTGTTTTTT.

The chain combines TRBV6-2 or TRBV6-3 with TRBJ2-7; weak D call: TRBD2 (5 bases). Between the trimmed V and J ends, which lost 0 bases and 4 bases, there was a span of 13 bases. The CDR3 is 15 amino acids. Germline V gives CDR1 MNHEY, CDR2 SVGEGT. CDR3: CASSYSEGNPYEQYV. The CDR3 nucleotides read TGTGCCAGCAGTTACTCTGAGGGTAATCCGTACGAGCAGTACGTC.

The chain couples TRBV7-1 to TRBJ1-2, with D possibly being TRBD1 (6 bases). TRBV7-1 is known as an ORF, though its function is uncertain. Trimming took off 3 bases at V and 6 bases at J, with 17 bases between the two ends. The CDR3 covers 15 residues. CDR3 coding DNA: TGTGCCAGCAGCTCGTTCACAGGGCCCGGAAATGGCTACACCTTC. Residues: CASSSFTGPGNGYTF.

This clonotype came up many times. This chain uses TRBV7-8 with TRBJ2-4; D call uncertain. V lost 5 bases, J lost 0 bases, and 17 bases lay in between. The CDR3 is 17 residues long. CDR1 and CDR2 (germline): SGHVS, FQNEAQ. CDR3 in amino acids: CASSPPQPSVAKNIQYF. DNA for the CDR3: TGTGCCAGCAGCCCCCCCCAGCCATCTGTAGCCAAAAACATTCAGTACTTC.

This clonotype was detected only a few times. The chain uses TRBV5-6 and TRBJ2-7; tentatively, D is TRBD1 (6 bases). CDR1 and CDR2 (germline): SGHDT, YYEEEE. Trimming stripped 4 bases from V and 6 bases from J, with 14 bases between. The CDR3 has 13 residues. Here the CDR3 reads CASSRGTPAEQYF. DNA for the CDR3: TGTGCCAGCAGCAGGGGGACACCAGCCGAGCAGTACTTC.

The table lists this clonotype with many counts. This chain connects TRBV5-4 to TRBJ2-2; D remains unclear. Germline V CDR1 and CDR2: SGHNT, YYREEE (reference sequence). The germline V and J ends were trimmed by 1 base and 6 bases, with 7 bases remaining between them. The CDR3 length is 13 residues. The CDR3 loop reads CASSLRGPGELFF. The DNA for the CDR3 is TGTGCCAGCAGCTTGCGTGGACCCGGGGAGCTGTTTTTT.